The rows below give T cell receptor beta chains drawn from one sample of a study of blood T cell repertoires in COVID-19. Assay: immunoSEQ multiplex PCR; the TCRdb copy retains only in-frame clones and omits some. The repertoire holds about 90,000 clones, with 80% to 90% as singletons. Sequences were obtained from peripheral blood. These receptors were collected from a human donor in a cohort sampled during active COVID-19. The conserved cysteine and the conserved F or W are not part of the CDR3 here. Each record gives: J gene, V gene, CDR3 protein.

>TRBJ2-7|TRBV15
ATSRDGGGPSYEQY
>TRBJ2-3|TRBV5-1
ASSLLAGGQTDTQY
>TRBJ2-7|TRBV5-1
ASSLVGTGVDEQY
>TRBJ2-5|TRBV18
ASSGLSGSSETQY
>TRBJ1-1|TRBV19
ASSMSDTEAF
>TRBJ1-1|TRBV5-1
ASSLIQGTNTEAF
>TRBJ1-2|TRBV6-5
ATRGGAPDYGYT
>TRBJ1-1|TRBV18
ASSPWGGDTNKNTEAF
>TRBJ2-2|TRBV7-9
ASSPTGVAGELF
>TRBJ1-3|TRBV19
ASSTSGTGAFSGNTIY
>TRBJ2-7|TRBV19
ATGTGGYEQY
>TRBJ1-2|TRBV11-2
ASTSFGDSEMSYT
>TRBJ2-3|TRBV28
ASSLRFDTQY
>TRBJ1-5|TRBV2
ASSGEGGGNQPQH
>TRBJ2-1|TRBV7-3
ASSPPRQGYGDNEQF
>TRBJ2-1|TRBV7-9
ASSLGMSYNEQF
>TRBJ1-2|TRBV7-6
ASSNRGTGNYGYT
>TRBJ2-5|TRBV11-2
ASSLDKGWETQY
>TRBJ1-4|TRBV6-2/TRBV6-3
ASSKGQTNEKLF
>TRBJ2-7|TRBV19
ASSISGTGGEQY
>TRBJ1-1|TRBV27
ASSLSSVPRGRNLPEAF
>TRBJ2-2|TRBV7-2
ASSLTKLAGVTGELF
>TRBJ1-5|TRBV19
ASSIRVGQPQH
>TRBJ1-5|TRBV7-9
ASSLMGGQPQH
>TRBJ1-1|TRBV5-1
ASSLVRANTEAF
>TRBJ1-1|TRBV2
ASSESGGKAF
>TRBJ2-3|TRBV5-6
ASSYGQSTDTQY
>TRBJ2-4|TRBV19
ASSIGLTKNIQY
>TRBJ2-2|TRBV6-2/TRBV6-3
ASSYRQGARELF
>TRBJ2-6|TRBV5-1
ASSFPGTGKSSGANVLT
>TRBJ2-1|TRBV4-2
ASSHAGLSSYNEQF
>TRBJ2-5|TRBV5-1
ASSLEKAGRETQY
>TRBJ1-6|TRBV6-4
ASKLISAGTAPYRPLH
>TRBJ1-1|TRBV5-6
ASSLRGKVAF
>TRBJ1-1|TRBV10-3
AISDSGRGVTEAF
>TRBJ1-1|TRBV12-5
ASGLVQGLPGRGSEAF
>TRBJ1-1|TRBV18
ASSPFRDRATEAF
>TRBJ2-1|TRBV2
ASASGGHSYNEQF
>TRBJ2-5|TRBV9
ASSSWTDPQETQY
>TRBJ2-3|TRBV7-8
ASEAGIRDTQY
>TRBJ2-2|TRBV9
ASSVHQGGTGELF
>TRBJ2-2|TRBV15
ATSRRREVGGELF
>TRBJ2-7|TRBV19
ASNTPGTSYEQY
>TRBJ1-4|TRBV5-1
ASSLTFSSTNEKLF